The clone carrying this TCR beta chain turned up a few times. Its antigen remains unidentified. These data originate in a study of T cell responses to AZD1222 COVID-19 vaccine. The study, taken as a whole, reports: The number of AZD1222 recipients seropositive at baseline was only 6 or 7.

Using immunoSEQ multiplex PCR, the repertoire was profiled, and TCRdb retains in-frame clones only, with some absent. The table has roughly 200,000 clones, about 89% seen once; the top ten hold approximately 1.7%. This CDR3 is 11 amino acids long. The V end was cut by 2 bases, the J end by 8 bases, with 9 bases between. Per germline, CDR1 DFQATT and CDR2 SNEGSKA (reference sequence). The chain is built from TRBV20-1 and TRBJ1-1; no clear D. The sequences come from peripheral blood, collected 28 days after the second AZD1222 dose. The sequence derives from an adult who received the AZD1222 COVID-19 vaccine. CDR3 loop: CSARHIGEAFF. The CDR3 DNA is TGCAGTGCTAGACATATCGGGGAAGCTTTCTTT.